Shown below are 30 T cell receptor beta chains from a single sample sequenced in a study of blood T cells in healthy people across ages (dated by TCRdb to 2015 to 2017). Receptors were amplified or captured by 5' RACE. TCRdb lists the instrument as Illumina HiSeq 2500. A second about 7 to 11 cycle PCR used a sample-barcoded 5' primer and a J-beta primer mix. The raw public data were reprocessed by TCRdb itself: fastp quality trimming at Q25, MiXCR clonotype calling, in-frame beta chains only. Entries are consolidated by CDR3 protein sequence, retaining the most common genes and DNA. This sample has 980,000 or so distinct CDR3 sequences in its table, and around 48% of those were observed once. The ten largest clones represent about an eighth of the sample. Sample: blood. The receptors originated from a man aged 25 to 40 in good health.

The rearrangement uses TRBV9 and TRBJ1-5; 10 nucleotides line up with TRBD1. Losses at the gene ends were 3 bases for V and 4 bases for J; bases not matched to a gene: 7. Germline CDR1 reads SGDLS; CDR2 reads YYNGEE. The CDR3 spans 16 residues. The CDR3 spells CASSATGGEGNQPQHF. The CDR3 coding sequence is TGTGCCAGCAGCGCGACAGGGGGCGAGGGGAATCAGCCCCAGCATTTT.

The chain has TRBV7-9 and TRBJ2-3; 14 bases line up with TRBD2. The J segment lost 8 bases and the V segment lost 3 bases, leaving 10 bases of the junction unmatched. The length of the CDR3 is 17 residues. Germline V gives CDR1 SEHNR, CDR2 FQNEAQ (reference sequence). For the CDR3, the DNA is TGTGCCAGCAGCTTCCCCGGACTAGCGGGGGGTTCAAGTACGCAGTATTTT. Translating it yields CASSFPGLAGGSSTQYF. Based on the CDR3 plus reference TRBV7-9 and TRBJ2-3, the full variable domain is DTGVSQNPRHKITKRGQNVTFRCDPISEHNRLYWYRQTLGQGPEFLTYFQNEAQLEKSRLLSDRFSAERPKGSFSTLEIQRTEQGDSAMYLCASSFPGLAGGSSTQYFGPGTRLTVL.

The chain carries TRBV20-1 and TRBJ1-2, with D tentatively TRBD1 (6 bases). Germline V gene lookup returns CDR1 DFQATT and CDR2 SNEGSKA (reference sequence). The V end lost 6 bases, the J end lost 1 base, and 18 bases lay between the germline ends. This CDR3 region has 15 residues. Written as DNA, the CDR3 is TGCAGTGCCCGCCGAGGGGGTGCTGGTAACTATGGCTACACCTTC. This codes for CSARRGGAGNYGYTF.

The V gene is TRBV11-2, the J gene TRBJ2-7; TRBD2 matches at 8 bases. Germline V gives CDR1 SGHAT, CDR2 FQNNGV. The CDR3 covers 14 residues. Unmatched junction bases numbered 2, after V lost 2 bases and J lost 2 bases. CDR3 loop: CASSLKGLAYEQYF. The CDR3 nucleotides are TGTGCCAGCAGCTTAAAGGGACTAGCCTACGAGCAGTACTTC.

The chain joins TRBV9 to TRBJ2-5; D is unresolved. V shed 0 bases and J shed 11 bases, with 17 bases lying between them. The germline CDR1 and CDR2 sequences are SGDLS and YYNGEE. The CDR3 is made up of 14 amino acids. For the CDR3, the DNA is TGTGCCAGCAGCGTAGGTCTCAGTCACAATGAGCAGTACTTC. It codes for CASSVGLSHNEQYF.

The V and J genes are TRBV12-3 or TRBV12-4 and TRBJ1-2; D is uncertain. The CDR3 has 16 residues. V lost 3 bases and J 1 base, leaving 15 bases between the germline ends. CDR3 sequence (DNA): TGTGCCAGCAGTTTTGTGTATGAAGCCCTTAACTATGGCTACACCTTC. Protein: CASSFVYEALNYGYTF.

This rearrangement joins TRBV7-2 to TRBJ2-1, with 11 bases that match TRBD2. The CDR3 spans 14 residues. Germline V CDR1 and CDR2: SGHTA, FQGNSA. Losses at the gene ends were 6 bases for V and 10 bases for J; bases not matched to a gene: 8. CDR3 residues: CASRPSGGQREQFF. The DNA of the CDR3 is TGTGCCAGCAGACCTAGCGGGGGGCAAAGGGAGCAGTTCTTC. Based on the CDR3 plus reference TRBV7-2 and TRBJ2-1, the full variable domain is GAGVSQSPSNKVTEKGKDVELRCDPISGHTALYWYRQSLGQGLEFLIYFQGNSAPDKSGLPSDRFSAERTGGSVSTLTIQRTQQEDSAVYLCASRPSGGQREQFFGPGTRLTVL.

This sequence joins TRBV7-2 and TRBJ2-2; D perhaps matches TRBD1 (5 bases). The germline CDR1 and CDR2 sequences are SGHTA and FQGNSA. V dropped 0 bases and J dropped 7 bases, with 15 bases sitting between them. The CDR3 has 16 amino acids. CDR3 amino acids: CASSLAFGRANGELFF. CDR3 DNA: TGTGCCAGCAGCTTAGCGTTCGGCAGGGCGAACGGGGAGCTGTTTTTT.

V usage is TRBV12-3 or TRBV12-4 and J usage is TRBJ2-1, with 9 positions matching TRBD2. J gave up 8 bases and V 0 bases, and 2 bases lay outside the gene matches. This CDR3 region has 14 residues. CDR3 sequence reads: CASSLAGGGDEQFF. In nucleotides, the CDR3 is TGTGCCAGCAGTTTAGCTGGCGGGGGGGATGAGCAGTTCTTC.

This rearrangement joins TRBV29-1 to TRBJ2-1; 7 bases are shared with TRBD2. Germline-derived CDR1 and CDR2 are SQVTM and ANQGSEA. The CDR3 has 12 residues. Trimming removed 7 bases from V and 13 bases from J; junction bases left unmatched: 13. The CDR3 reads CSAGAGRETQFF. The CDR3 DNA sequence: TGCAGCGCTGGAGCGGGGCGTGAGACCCAGTTCTTC.

The V and J genes are TRBV12-3 or TRBV12-4 and TRBJ2-1; 11 bases line up with TRBD1. This CDR3 comprises 16 residues. Trimming at V came to 6 bases and at J to 5 bases, leaving 9 bases not matched to a gene. This CDR3 is CASRPGQGASHNEQFF. The CDR3 DNA follows: TGTGCCAGCAGACCCGGACAGGGGGCGTCCCACAATGAGCAGTTCTTC.

The chain couples TRBV6-6 to TRBJ2-5; D not certain. Per germline, CDR1 MNHNY and CDR2 SVGAGI (reference sequence). V shed 6 bases and J shed 11 bases, with 22 bases lying between them. This CDR3 is 14 amino acids long. CDR3 loop: CASSTPGLKDEQYF. The CDR3 DNA reads as TGTGCCAGCAGCACACCGGGCCTTAAGGATGAGCAGTACTTC.

The CDR3 sequence is CASSRGQEQGYGYTF. DNA of the CDR3: TGTGCCAGCTCACGCGGACAGGAGCAGGGCTATGGCTACACCTTC. The chain couples TRBV18 to TRBJ1-2, with 7 bases identical to TRBD1. Looked up from germline, CDR1 is KGHSH and CDR2 is LQKENI. The CDR3 loop spans 15 amino acids. Germline trimming cut 4 bases from V and 4 bases from J; bases unmatched to any gene: 9.

V is TRBV12-3 or TRBV12-4 and J is TRBJ2-5, with D maybe TRBD2 (6 bases). With 7 bases removed from V and 0 bases from J, the gap between germline ends came to 21 bases. The CDR3 totals 17 residues. CDR3 nucleotides: TGTGCCAGCAAAGGGCCCGCCTGGGCGGGAAACCAAGAGACCCAGTACTTC. This gives the protein CASKGPAWAGNQETQYF.

To note about this clonotype: It is likely a read error, because the conserved phenylalanine at the end of the CDR3 is missing. This rearrangement joins TRBV20-1 to TRBJ2-7, with TRBD1 as a possible D gene (5 bases). The V gene lost 6 bases and the J gene lost 0 bases, with 15 bases spanning the gap. Looked up from germline, CDR1 is DFQATT and CDR2 is SNEGSKA (reference sequence). CDR3 size: 14 residues. The CDR3 DNA reads as TGCAGTGCCTCCGTGGGGCGCTTCTCCTACGAGCAGTACTCC. Its protein is CSASVGRFSYEQYS.

The chain combines TRBV20-1 with TRBJ1-1, with 10 bases aligning to TRBD1. The trim removed 5 bases at V and 10 bases at J, leaving 4 bases unmatched. CDR3 size: 11 residues. The V gene's germline CDR1 is DFQATT and CDR2 SNEGSKA (reference sequence). CDR3 DNA sequence: TGCAGTGCTCTCCGGGACAGGGGAGCTTTCTTT. It specifies CSALRDRGAFF.

The genes are TRBV7-8 and TRBJ2-5; D is undetermined. CDR3 length: 13 amino acids. The V gene's germline CDR1 is SGHVS and CDR2 FQNEAQ. V was clipped by 5 bases and J by 3 bases, with 10 bases between them. The DNA for the CDR3 is TGTGCCAGCAGCCCCCACGAGGAAGAGACCCAGTACTTC. It yields the protein CASSPHEEETQYF.

The chain joins TRBV4-3 to TRBJ2-7, with D hard to call. Trimming took 1 base from V and 0 from J, leaving 7 bases between them. The CDR3 runs to 14 residues. Germline V gene sequence: CDR1 LGHNA, CDR2 YSLEER. As DNA, the CDR3 is TGCGCCAGCAGCCAAGCCGCCACCTCCTACGAGCAGTACTTC. Its translation is CASSQAATSYEQYF.

The chain links TRBV9 to TRBJ1-2; D not certain. Germline-derived CDR1 and CDR2 are SGDLS and YYNGEE. The ends were cut back, 0 bases at V and 3 bases at J, with 9 bases in the middle. The CDR3 is 14 amino acids. The CDR3 region is CASSVGRVDYGYTF. CDR3 coding DNA: TGTGCCAGCAGCGTAGGGAGGGTAGACTATGGCTACACCTTC. Filled out from reference TRBV9 and TRBJ1-2, the complete variable domain reads DSGVTQTPKHLITATGQRVTLRCSPRSGDLSVYWYQQSLDQGLQFLIQYYNGEERAKGNILERFSAQQFPDLHSELNLSSLELGDSALYFCASSVGRVDYGYTFGSGTRLTVV.

This rearrangement joins TRBV15 to TRBJ1-2; a possible D gene is TRBD1 (6 bases). This CDR3 has 15 amino acids. Germline CDR1 reads LNHNV; CDR2 reads YYDKDF (reference sequence). The V end was cut by 1 base, the J end by 3 bases, with 12 bases between. The DNA for the CDR3 is TGTGCCACCAGCAGAGGACCAGGGGTGGACTATGGCTACACCTTC. It encodes CATSRGPGVDYGYTF.

The V gene is TRBV7-8, the J gene TRBJ2-3, with a possible D match to TRBD2 (5 bases). V was shortened by 5 bases and J by 0 bases, with 18 bases between the two germline ends. The V gene's germline CDR1 is SGHVS and CDR2 FQNEAQ. The CDR3 extends over 17 amino acids. The CDR3 DNA sequence: TGTGCCAGCAGCCGACGACTATCGGGTGGGAGCACAGATACGCAGTATTTT. It codes for CASSRRLSGGSTDTQYF. Full variable domain (missing parts from reference TRBV7-8 and TRBJ2-3): GAGVSQSPRYKVAKRGQDVALRCDPISGHVSLFWYQQALGQGPEFLTYFQNEAQLDKSGLPSDRFFAERPEGSVSTLKIQRTQQEDSAVYLCASSRRLSGGSTDTQYFGPGTRLTVL.

The chain is built from TRBV5-1 and TRBJ2-3, with 8 bases matching TRBD1. CDR1 is SGHRS and CDR2 is YFSETQ in the germline V gene. The CDR3 has 15 residues. Germline trimming cut 3 bases from V and 3 bases from J; bases unmatched to any gene: 6. CDR3 bases: TGCGCCAGCAGCTCCCGACAGGGGCAGACAGATACGCAGTATTTT. Its translation is CASSSRQGQTDTQYF.

The rearrangement links TRBV6-6 to TRBJ2-7; D unresolved. Germline assignment: CDR1 MNHNY and CDR2 SVGAGI (reference sequence). The CDR3 length is 12 residues. The V gene lost 5 bases and the J gene lost 2 bases, with 7 bases spanning the gap. CDR3 region: CASSTAAYEQYF. The CDR3 DNA sequence: TGTGCCAGCAGTACAGCCGCCTACGAGCAGTACTTC.

The rearrangement links TRBV20-1 to TRBJ1-1, with 8 positions matching TRBD1. The CDR3 covers 13 residues. V was pared by 5 bases and J by 4 bases, with 6 bases of the junction left unmatched. Germline assignment: CDR1 DFQATT and CDR2 SNEGSKA (reference sequence). This chain's CDR3 is CSADRGVGTEAFF. The CDR3 coding sequence is TGCAGTGCTGACAGGGGAGTGGGCACTGAAGCTTTCTTT.

In its sample, this clonotype was seen a few times. The rearrangement links TRBV12-3 or TRBV12-4 to TRBJ2-1; 8 positions agree with TRBD1. The ends lost 6 bases at V and 0 bases at J; junction bases unmatched: 4. The CDR3 contains 15 residues. CDR3 sequence: CASRITGGSYNEQFF. The CDR3 DNA sequence: TGTGCCAGCAGGATAACAGGGGGCTCCTACAATGAGCAGTTCTTC.

V and J are TRBV21-1 and TRBJ2-1; the D call in the table, TRBD2, was not verified against the DNA. TRBV21-1 is a listed pseudogene. The CDR3 totals 18 residues. Here the CDR3 reads CASSPLADPSKWGNEQFF. The CDR3 DNA follows: TGTGCCAGCAGCCCACTAGCGGATCCGTCCAAATGGGGGAATGAGCAGTTCTTC.

This clonotype was observed once. V gene TRBV10-3 combines with J gene TRBJ2-3; 7 bases line up with TRBD2. The junction had 14 bases not matched to a gene; V was cut back by 11 bases and J by 3 bases. CDR3 length: 15 amino acids. Germline V lookup: CDR1 ENHRY, CDR2 SYGVKD. CDR3 sequence reads: CASAGDKIGTDTQYF. The CDR3 DNA reads as TGTGCCTCGGCGGGGGATAAGATTGGTACAGATACGCAGTATTTT.

The rearrangement uses TRBV10-3 and TRBJ2-5; D gene uncertain. CDR3 length: 13 amino acids. V gave up 7 bases and J gave up 1 base, with 10 bases separating them. Germline loops: CDR1 ENHRY, CDR2 SYGVKD. CDR3 sequence: CAITRGGQETQYF. The CDR3 bases are TGTGCCATCACCCGAGGCGGCCAAGAGACCCAGTACTTC.

The chain carries TRBV5-5 and TRBJ1-1; D remains unclear. With 0 bases removed from V and 4 bases from J, the gap between germline ends came to 10 bases. The CDR3 consists of 14 residues. Germline V gives CDR1 SGHKS, CDR2 YYEKEE (reference sequence). CDR3 in amino acids: CASSLEVGSTEAFF. The CDR3 DNA reads as TGTGCCAGCAGCTTGGAGGTTGGGAGCACTGAAGCTTTCTTT.

The chain employs TRBV27 and TRBJ2-7; 11 bases fit TRBD2. The J call may be in error: the DNA end matches TRBJ2-5 better. This CDR3 has 14 amino acids. Germline V CDR1 and CDR2: MNHEY, SMNVEV (reference sequence). The CDR3 loop is CASSFYSGGGTQYF. In DNA, the CDR3 is TGTGCCAGCAGTTTCTATAGCGGGGGGGGGACCCAGTACTTC.